This T cell receptor (beta chain) comes out of a study of siplizumab effects on memory and regulatory T cells. J gave up 3 bases and V 6 bases, and 3 bases lay outside the gene matches. Per the germline V gene, CDR1 is LNHDA and CDR2 is SQIVND (reference sequence). This CDR3 spans 13 amino acids. Repertoires were generated with immunoSEQ multiplex PCR, while TCRdb's copy carries only in-frame clones and drops some. Among approximately 60,000 clones, around 80% were seen once, and the ten largest hold roughly 0.4%. General study results and limits: A minor share of alloreactive clones matched unstimulated subsets. Alloreactive sequences from unstimulated CD4+ memory cells fell significantly with siplizumab. A mean of approximately 70% of mappable alloreactive CD4+ clones were Treg-derived with siplizumab, compared with 26.9% in controls.

Regarding this clone: As yet, its antigen is unknown.

The sample consisted of memory CD4+ T cells sorted from blood. The J gene is TRBJ2-7, the V gene TRBV19, with 9 bases fitting TRBD1. The TCR sequence derives from a human donor in good health. CDR3 nucleotide sequence: TGTGCCAGTAGGGGGACAGGGAACTACGAGCAGTACTTC. As protein: CASRGTGNYEQYF.